This T cell receptor beta chain was identified during a study of blood T cell repertoires in COVID-19. Looking at the study overall: Sites in the United States, Italy and Spain provided acute and convalescent COVID-19 samples.

Germline CDR1 and CDR2: SGDLS and YYNGEE. This CDR3 is built from 15 residues. V lost 4 bases to trimming and J lost 5 bases, with 16 bases between them. TCRdb keeps only in-frame clones here, not all; method: immunoSEQ multiplex PCR. The sample shows a few hundred thousand clones, about nine tenths of them seen only once. The receptor's source is a woman aged 25 to 39 with active or convalescent COVID-19. The chain carries TRBV9 and TRBJ1-3; D unresolved. The sequenced material came from peripheral blood. The CDR3 DNA is TGTGCCAGCAGCCCCCCAGGCAATGGCCGAAACACCATATATTTT. Translated, it gives CASSPPGNGRNTIYF.